One sample yielded the 8 T cell receptor beta chains listed below, sequenced in a study of regulatory T cells in long-lasting Graves disease. To make TCR beta libraries, researchers used iRepertoire HTBI primers and Arm-PCR of CDR3 regions. TCRdb called the multiplex PCR reads again in MiXCR, with one record for every CDR3 protein. In the table there are 600,000 to 650,000 distinct CDR3 sequences, 15% to 20% of which are singletons. Noted time point: newly diagnosed GD, antithyroid drugs for less than 3 months. With RNA extracted from PBMCs as input, the TCR library was made. These records were also assigned to another study, of T cells in Graves' hyperthyroidism and ophthalmopathy.

The sample consisted of peripheral blood mononuclear cells (PBMCs), taken at new diagnosis, from a patient treated with antithyroid drugs. These TCRs come from a woman aged 25 to 39 with Graves disease.

This clonotype was counted many times. V and J are TRBV12-3 or TRBV12-4 and TRBJ2-2, with D uncertain. V shed 6 bases and J shed 5 bases, with 13 bases lying between them. The CDR3 loop spans 14 amino acids. CDR3 coding DNA: TGTGCCAGCAGGCCGGGTCTACCTACCGGGGAGCTGTTTTTT. It specifies CASRPGLPTGELFF.

This clonotype has at least ten counts. The rearrangement uses TRBV28 and TRBJ2-7; 7 nucleotides agree with TRBD2. This CDR3 region has 15 residues. Trimming took 6 bases from V and 0 from J; bases not matched to a gene: 8. CDR1 MDHEN and CDR2 SYDVKM come from the germline V gene. CDR3 nucleotide sequence: TGTGCCAGCAGGGTCGGGGGGAGCGGCTCCTACGAGCAGTACTTC. Protein sequence: CASRVGGSGSYEQYF.

The chain joins TRBV20-1 to TRBJ2-6; TRBD2 is a possible D gene (5 bases). CDR1 is DFQATT and CDR2 is SNEGSKA in the germline V gene (reference sequence). V shed 6 bases and J shed 4 bases, with 22 bases lying between them. CDR3 length equals 17 residues. The CDR3 region has the DNA TGCAGTGCCAGCCTATGGGTCAGGACGGGGGGGGCCAACGTCCTGACTTTC. Translation: CSASLWVRTGGANVLTF.

Comment on this clonotype: An end of the junction differs from the germline gene, which may be a read error. The rearrangement links TRBV4-2 to TRBJ2-1; D remains ambiguous. This CDR3 is built from 17 residues. The germline CDR1 and CDR2 sequences are LGHNA and YNFKEQ. In nucleotides, the CDR3 is TGTGCCAGCGGCCAAGAGCATAGGCTGAGCTCCTACAATGAGCAGTTCTTC. This sequence encodes CASGQEHRLSSYNEQFF.

V is TRBV20-1 and J is TRBJ2-6; D uncertain. Trimming stripped 7 bases from V and 3 bases from J, with 4 bases between. Germline loops: CDR1 DFQATT, CDR2 SNEGSKA (reference sequence). The CDR3 length is 11 residues. The CDR3 sequence is CSVGGANVLTF. The CDR3 bases are TGCAGTGTGGGTGGGGCCAACGTCCTGACTTTC.

This clonotype came up a few times. V is TRBV20-1 and J is TRBJ2-2; D uncertain. Per germline, CDR1 DFQATT and CDR2 SNEGSKA (reference sequence). CDR3 length equals 16 residues. V was pared by 0 bases and J by 0 bases, with 11 bases between. CDR3 amino acids: CSARDLGFANTGELFF. CDR3 DNA sequence: TGCAGTGCTAGAGACCTGGGGTTCGCGAACACCGGGGAGCTGTTTTTT.

This chain joins TRBV27 and TRBJ2-7, with 7 bases identical to TRBD2. CDR1 and CDR2 from the germline V gene are MNHEY and SMNVEV (reference sequence). V dropped 5 bases and J dropped 7; count of bases not matched to a gene: 5. The CDR3 covers 12 residues. The CDR3 DNA reads as TGTGCCAGCAGTCAGGGAGGGTGGGAGCAGTACTTC. This encodes CASSQGGWEQYF.

This clonotype was picked up many times. This chain joins TRBV5-6 and TRBJ2-3; D tentatively reads TRBD1 or TRBD2 (6 bases each). The J call may be in error: the DNA end matches TRBJ2-5 better. Per germline, CDR1 SGHDT and CDR2 YYEEEE. The CDR3 has 13 amino acids. The DNA for the CDR3 is TGTGCCAGCACCACTTGGGGGGCAGAGACCCAGTACTTC. It encodes CASTTWGAETQYF.